Below, 19 T cell receptor beta chains from the same sample are listed, as sequenced in a study of cytomegalovirus exposure and HLA in healthy donors. Amplification used 60 Vbeta primers and 13 Jbeta primers. Sequencing was performed with immunoSEQ multiplex PCR; in TCRdb, only in-frame clones are kept and a portion is missing. The sample lists under 120,000 clones; about three quarters were seen once. The sample taken for sequencing was PBMCs. These receptors all come from a female donor in good health and CMV-seropositive.

The chain links TRBV18 to TRBJ2-5, with D maybe TRBD2 (5 bases). CDR3 size: 15 residues. The V end was cut by 3 bases, the J end by 5 bases, with 16 bases between. Germline loops: CDR1 KGHSH, CDR2 LQKENI. The chain's CDR3 is CASSPQRVSGETQYF. CDR3 DNA sequence: TGTGCCAGCTCACCGCAACGTGTGAGCGGCGAGACCCAGTACTTC.

V gene TRBV29-1 combines with J gene TRBJ1-2, with 7 bases that match TRBD1. Germline V CDR1 and CDR2: SQVTM, ANQGSEA. The CDR3 loop spans 13 amino acids. V shed 7 bases and J 5 bases; nucleotides not matched to a gene: 10. The CDR3 is CSATQGGGYGYTF. The CDR3 nucleotides are TGCAGCGCCACTCAGGGGGGCGGGTATGGCTACACCTTC.

The chain uses TRBV19 and TRBJ2-5; 12 bases agree with TRBD2. The germline V gene has CDR1 LNHDA and CDR2 SQIVND (reference sequence). V dropped 5 bases and J dropped 4; count of bases not matched to a gene: 8. The CDR3 runs to 16 residues. The CDR3, as DNA: TGTGCCAGTAGTCCGACTAGCGGGAGTTGGGTAGAGACCCAGTACTTC. Translation: CASSPTSGSWVETQYF.

This chain connects TRBV5-1 to TRBJ1-4; possible D gene TRBD1, 5 bases. V was pared by 4 bases and J by 0 bases, with 13 bases between. In germline, CDR1 is SGHRS, CDR2 YFSETQ. The CDR3 loop spans 16 amino acids. The DNA for the CDR3 is TGCGCCAGCAGCCCCACCACAGGATCAACTAATGAAAAACTGTTTTTT. Translated: CASSPTTGSTNEKLFF.

This chain connects TRBV7-9 to TRBJ2-5; D remains ambiguous. This CDR3 region has 13 residues. The germline V gene has CDR1 SEHNR and CDR2 FQNEAQ (reference sequence). Trimming pared 2 bases from V and 7 bases from J, leaving 11 bases between. As DNA, the CDR3 is TGTGCCAGCAGCTTAATCCCCGCAGGGACCCAGTACTTC. Translated, it gives CASSLIPAGTQYF.

V is TRBV5-1 and J is TRBJ1-2; TRBD1 matches at 7 bases. Germline V gene data show CDR1 as SGHRS and CDR2 as YFSETQ. V gave up 4 bases and J gave up 4 bases; unmatched junction bases: 1. The CDR3 sequence is 12 residues long. The CDR3 region is CASSGTVYGYTF. Here the CDR3 DNA reads TGCGCCAGCAGCGGGACAGTCTATGGCTACACCTTC.

The chain is built from TRBV6-1 and TRBJ1-2; D not certain. Per the germline V gene, CDR1 is MNHNS and CDR2 is SASEGT. Trimming cost V 2 bases and J 3 bases, with 13 bases left between them. The CDR3 is 15 amino acids. CDR3 nucleotides: TGTGCCAGCAGTGAAAAGGCGAGGGCCGACTATGGCTACACCTTC. Translated: CASSEKARADYGYTF.

V and J are TRBV19 and TRBJ1-1; TRBD1 aligns across 7 bases. The CDR3 contains 16 residues. V trimming: 5 bases; J trimming: 1 base; junction bases outside the gene matches: 10. In germline, CDR1 is LNHDA, CDR2 SQIVND (reference sequence). CDR3 sequence reads: CASSDPGTVTNTEAFF. CDR3 in DNA: TGTGCCAGTAGTGACCCCGGGACAGTTACGAACACTGAAGCTTTCTTT.

J is TRBJ1-5 and V is TRBV19; D uncertain. The ends were cut back, 0 bases at V and 3 bases at J, with 6 bases in the middle. Germline V gives CDR1 LNHDA, CDR2 SQIVND (reference sequence). This CDR3 region has 14 residues. This CDR3 reads CASSIEQINQPQHF. The CDR3 DNA sequence: TGTGCCAGTAGTATAGAACAGATCAATCAGCCCCAGCATTTT.

The chain employs TRBV5-1 and TRBJ2-1; a weak D match, TRBD2 (7 bases). Between the trimmed V and J ends, which lost 4 bases and 7 bases, there was a span of 21 bases. This CDR3 is 16 amino acids long. Germline V gene lookup returns CDR1 SGHRS and CDR2 YFSETQ. The CDR3 DNA sequence: TGCGCCAGCAGCCTCAGGGGACTACCCATAGGGAATGAGCAGTTCTTC. Residues: CASSLRGLPIGNEQFF.

This clone was seen just once. CDR3 bases: TGTGCCAGCGGCCGGGACAGGAACACTGAAGCTTTCTTT. This sequence encodes CASGRDRNTEAFF. The chain joins TRBV27 to TRBJ1-1; 7 bases align to TRBD1. V lost 8 bases, J lost 1 base, and 4 bases stayed unmatched. This CDR3 spans 13 amino acids. Germline values: CDR1 MNHEY, CDR2 SMNVEV (reference sequence).

The CDR3 protein is CASSPLRSTGPSGNTIYF. DNA of the CDR3: TGTGCCAGCAGTCCACTCAGATCGACAGGCCCCTCTGGAAACACCATATATTTT. V usage is TRBV28 and J usage is TRBJ1-3, with D possibly being TRBD1 (6 bases). The germline V gene has CDR1 MDHEN and CDR2 SYDVKM. CDR3 length equals 18 residues. Deletions cut 5 bases from V and 0 bases from J, with 20 bases between.

The chain combines TRBV6-5 with TRBJ2-2; the match to TRBD2 covers 7 bases. The CDR3 extends over 15 amino acids. V shed 2 bases, J shed 6 bases, and the junction held 6 bases outside the gene matches. The V gene's germline CDR1 is MNHEY and CDR2 SVGAGI. CDR3 sequence reads: CASSYRREFPGELFF. CDR3 coding DNA: TGTGCCAGCAGTTACAGGCGGGAGTTCCCCGGGGAGCTGTTTTTT.

The gene calls are TRBV27 and TRBJ1-4, with D perhaps TRBD1 (5 bases). This CDR3 region has 14 residues. CDR1 and CDR2 from the germline V gene are MNHEY and SMNVEV (reference sequence). V was cut by 2 bases and J by 8 bases, with 12 bases left in between. The CDR3, as DNA: TGTGCCAGCAGTTTAGAACAGGCTGGAGAAAAACTGTTTTTT. Translated, it gives CASSLEQAGEKLFF.

The chain links TRBV2 to TRBJ2-1; TRBD2 matches 9 bases. The CDR3 sequence is 15 residues long. Per the germline V gene, CDR1 is SNHLY and CDR2 is FYNNEI. J was trimmed by 7 bases and V by 1 base; bases with no gene match: 5. The CDR3 DNA sequence: TGTGCCAGCAGTGAAGGGCTAGCGGGGAAGAATGAGCAGTTCTTC. Amino acids: CASSEGLAGKNEQFF.

This clone is a singleton in its sample. The V and J genes are TRBV4-2 and TRBJ1-1; no clear D. Germline V CDR1 and CDR2: LGHNA, YNFKEQ. V was trimmed by 4 bases and J by 0 bases, leaving 12 bases between them. The CDR3 runs to 15 residues. In DNA form, the CDR3 reads TGTGCCAGCAGCCCCGGACTGATTCTGAACACTGAAGCTTTCTTT. This encodes CASSPGLILNTEAFF.

This clone has only a few counts. The chain has TRBV19 and TRBJ1-5; weak D call: TRBD1 (5 bases). Per germline, CDR1 LNHDA and CDR2 SQIVND (reference sequence). This CDR3 contains 16 residues. V lost 3 bases and J 0 bases, leaving 12 bases between the germline ends. The CDR3 nucleotides read TGTGCCAGTAGTATTGAGGGACTGATTAGCAATCAGCCCCAGCATTTT. Protein: CASSIEGLISNQPQHF.

This chain joins TRBV11-2 and TRBJ1-1; D is perhaps TRBD1 (6 bases). Germline values: CDR1 SGHAT, CDR2 FQNNGV. V lost 6 bases and J lost 1, with 15 bases in between. The CDR3 is 15 amino acids. CDR3 DNA sequence: TGTGCCAGCAGGTCCGAAGGGGGTAGGAACACTGAAGCTTTCTTT. Its translation: CASRSEGGRNTEAFF.

The V and J genes are TRBV10-2 and TRBJ2-3, with TRBD2 identical over 7 bases. Germline lookup yields CDR1 WSHSY and CDR2 SAAADI. There are 15 residues in the CDR3. Trimming removed 7 bases from V and 4 bases from J; junction bases left unmatched: 11. CDR3 sequence (DNA): TGCGCCAGCACAGGCCGGCGGGAGCGGTCAGATACGCAGTATTTT. Translating it yields CASTGRRERSDTQYF.